This TCR beta chain was documented in a study of cytomegalovirus exposure and HLA in healthy donors. Looking at the study overall: Unique TCRs numbering roughly 80 million, obtained from HLA-typed donors, made up an early data release. Findings of the study overall: In a later analysis, TCR association rates varied by HLA locus: DRB1 most, HLA-C fewest. The investigators catalogued some 160 TCR beta chains as cytomegalovirus-associated.

Germline loops: CDR1 SGHTA, CDR2 FQGTGA. The CDR3 is 21 residues long. V lost 4 bases and J lost 3; bases outside the gene matches: 21. Regarding this clone: Its antigen remains unknown.

Amplification used 60 Vbeta primers and 13 Jbeta primers. Generated by immunoSEQ multiplex PCR, the TCRdb table keeps only in-frame clones and is missing some. The sample holds roughly 140,000 clones, around 80% seen once. The chain has TRBV7-3 and TRBJ1-6; 7 bases align to TRBD1. The sequenced sample was PBMCs. The receptor comes from a female donor in good health and CMV-seronegative. This chain's CDR3 is CASSSRDSRPSDALYNSPLHF. DNA of the CDR3: TGTGCCAGCAGCTCCCGGGACAGCCGACCGTCCGATGCGCTCTATAATTCACCCCTCCACTTT.